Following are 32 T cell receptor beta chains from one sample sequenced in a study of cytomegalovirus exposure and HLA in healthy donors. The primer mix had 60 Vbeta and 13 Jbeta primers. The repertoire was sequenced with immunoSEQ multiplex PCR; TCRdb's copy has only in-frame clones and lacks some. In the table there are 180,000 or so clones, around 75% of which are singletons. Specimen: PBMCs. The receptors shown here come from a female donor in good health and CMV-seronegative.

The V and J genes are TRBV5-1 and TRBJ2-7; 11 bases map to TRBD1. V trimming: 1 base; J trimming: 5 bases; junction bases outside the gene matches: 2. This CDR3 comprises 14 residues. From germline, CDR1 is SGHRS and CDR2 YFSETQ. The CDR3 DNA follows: TGCGCCAGCAGCTTGAGGACAGGGGGCGACGAGCAGTACTTC. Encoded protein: CASSLRTGGDEQYF.

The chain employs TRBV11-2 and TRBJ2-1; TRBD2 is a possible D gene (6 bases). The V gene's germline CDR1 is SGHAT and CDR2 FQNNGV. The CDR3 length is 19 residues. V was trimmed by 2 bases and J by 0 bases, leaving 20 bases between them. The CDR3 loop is CASSLWLGSAGSSYNEQFF. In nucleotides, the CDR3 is TGTGCCAGCAGCTTATGGTTGGGTAGCGCCGGGAGCTCCTACAATGAGCAGTTCTTC.

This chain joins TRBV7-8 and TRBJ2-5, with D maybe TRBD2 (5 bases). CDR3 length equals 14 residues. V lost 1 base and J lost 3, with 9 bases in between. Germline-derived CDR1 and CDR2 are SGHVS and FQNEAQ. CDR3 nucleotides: TGTGCCAGCAGCTTAGAAACTAGAAAAGAGACCCAGTACTTC. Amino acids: CASSLETRKETQYF. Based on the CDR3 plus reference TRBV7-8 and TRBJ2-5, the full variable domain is GAGVSQSPRYKVAKRGQDVALRCDPISGHVSLFWYQQALGQGPEFLTYFQNEAQLDKSGLPSDRFFAERPEGSVSTLKIQRTQQEDSAVYLCASSLETRKETQYFGPGTRLLVL.

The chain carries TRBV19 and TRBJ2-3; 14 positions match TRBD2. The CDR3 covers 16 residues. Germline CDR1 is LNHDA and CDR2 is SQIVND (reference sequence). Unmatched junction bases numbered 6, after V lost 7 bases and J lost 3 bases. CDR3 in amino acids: CASKGLAGVETDTQYF. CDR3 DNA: TGTGCCAGTAAGGGACTAGCGGGAGTCGAGACAGATACGCAGTATTTT.

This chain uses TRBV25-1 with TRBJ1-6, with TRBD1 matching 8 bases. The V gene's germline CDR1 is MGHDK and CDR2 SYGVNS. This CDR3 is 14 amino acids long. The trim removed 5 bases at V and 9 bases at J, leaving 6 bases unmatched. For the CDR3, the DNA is TGTGCCAGCAGTCAGACAGGGGTCCTTTCACCCCTCCACTTT. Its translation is CASSQTGVLSPLHF.

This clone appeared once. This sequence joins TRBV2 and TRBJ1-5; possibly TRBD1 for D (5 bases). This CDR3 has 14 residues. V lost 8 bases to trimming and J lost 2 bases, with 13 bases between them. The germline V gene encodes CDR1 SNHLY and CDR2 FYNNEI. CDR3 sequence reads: CASSGGGGNQPQHF. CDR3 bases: TGTGCCAGCTCGGGGGGTGGAGGCAATCAGCCCCAGCATTTT.

The CDR3 region is CASSYSSGQGNYEQYF. CDR3 bases: TGTGCCAGCAGTTACTCCTCAGGTCAGGGCAACTACGAGCAGTACTTC. This chain joins TRBV6-6 and TRBJ2-7, with a tentative D call TRBD1 (5 bases). This CDR3 has 16 residues. Trimming removed 0 bases at V and 3 bases at J, with 15 bases between. The germline gives CDR1 MNHNY, CDR2 SVGAGI (reference sequence).

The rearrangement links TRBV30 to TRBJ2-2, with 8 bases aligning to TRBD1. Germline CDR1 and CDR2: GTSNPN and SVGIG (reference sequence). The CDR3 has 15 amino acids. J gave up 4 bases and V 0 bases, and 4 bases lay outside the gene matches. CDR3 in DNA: TGTGCCTGGAGTGTTGGGACAGGCGCCACCGGGGAGCTGTTTTTT. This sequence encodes CAWSVGTGATGELFF.

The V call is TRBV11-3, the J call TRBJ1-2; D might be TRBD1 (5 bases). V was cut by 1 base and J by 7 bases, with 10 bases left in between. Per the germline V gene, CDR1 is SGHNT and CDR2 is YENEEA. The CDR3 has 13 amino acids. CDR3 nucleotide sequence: TGTGCCAGCAGCTTAGGGGGCGGTACTGGCTACACCTTC. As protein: CASSLGGGTGYTF.

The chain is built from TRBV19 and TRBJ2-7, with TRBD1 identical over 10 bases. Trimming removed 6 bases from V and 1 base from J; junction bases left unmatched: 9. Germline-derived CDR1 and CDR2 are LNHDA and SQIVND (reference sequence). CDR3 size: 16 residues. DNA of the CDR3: TGTGCCAGTAGAGGATCCCGGGACAGGGGATCCTACGAGCAGTACTTC. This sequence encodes CASRGSRDRGSYEQYF.

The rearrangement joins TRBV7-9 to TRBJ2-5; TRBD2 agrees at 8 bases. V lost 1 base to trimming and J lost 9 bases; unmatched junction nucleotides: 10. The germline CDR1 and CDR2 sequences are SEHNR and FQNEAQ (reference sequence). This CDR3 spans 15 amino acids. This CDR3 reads CASSLVKRGLASQYF. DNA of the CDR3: TGTGCCAGCAGCTTAGTAAAGCGGGGGCTTGCGTCCCAGTACTTC.

The CDR3 reads CASSSGDRGRGYTF. CDR3 coding DNA: TGTGCCAGCAGCTCGGGGGACAGGGGCCGTGGCTACACCTTC. V and J are TRBV7-9 and TRBJ1-2; the match to TRBD1 covers 10 bases. Germline assignment: CDR1 SEHNR and CDR2 FQNEAQ (reference sequence). V lost 4 bases and J lost 7; bases outside the gene matches: 6. This CDR3 spans 14 amino acids. Variable domain in full (rest from reference TRBV7-9 and TRBJ1-2): DTGVSQNPRHKITKRGQNVTFRCDPISEHNRLYWYRQTLGQGPEFLTYFQNEAQLEKSRLLSDRFSAERPKGSFSTLEIQRTEQGDSAMYLCASSSGDRGRGYTFGSGTRLTVV.

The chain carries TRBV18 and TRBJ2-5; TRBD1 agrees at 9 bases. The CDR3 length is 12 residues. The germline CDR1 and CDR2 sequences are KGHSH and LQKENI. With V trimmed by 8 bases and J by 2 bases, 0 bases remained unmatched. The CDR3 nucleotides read TGTGCCAGCGGACAGGGGCAAGAGACCCAGTACTTC. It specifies CASGQGQETQYF.

Written as DNA, the CDR3 is TGTGCCAGCAGTTTACCAGGGGCGGCAACTAATGAAAAACTGTTTTTT. The encoded protein is CASSLPGAATNEKLFF. V is TRBV28 and J is TRBJ1-4; a possible D gene is TRBD1 (6 bases). From germline, CDR1 is MDHEN and CDR2 SYDVKM. V lost 2 bases to trimming and J lost 0 bases, with 10 bases between them. The CDR3 has 16 residues.

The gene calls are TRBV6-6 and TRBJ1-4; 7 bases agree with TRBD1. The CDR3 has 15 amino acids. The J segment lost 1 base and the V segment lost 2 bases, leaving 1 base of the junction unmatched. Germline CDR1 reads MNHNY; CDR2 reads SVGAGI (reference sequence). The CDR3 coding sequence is TGTGCCAGCAGTTACAGACAGGGAACTAATGAAAAACTGTTTTTT. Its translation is CASSYRQGTNEKLFF.

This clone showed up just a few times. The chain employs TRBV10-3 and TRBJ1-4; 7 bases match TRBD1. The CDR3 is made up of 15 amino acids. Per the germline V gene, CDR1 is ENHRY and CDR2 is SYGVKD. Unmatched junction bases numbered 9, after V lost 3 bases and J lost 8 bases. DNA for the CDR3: TGTGCCATCAGTGACGCGACAGGGTCTTCAGAAAAACTGTTTTTT. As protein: CAISDATGSSEKLFF.

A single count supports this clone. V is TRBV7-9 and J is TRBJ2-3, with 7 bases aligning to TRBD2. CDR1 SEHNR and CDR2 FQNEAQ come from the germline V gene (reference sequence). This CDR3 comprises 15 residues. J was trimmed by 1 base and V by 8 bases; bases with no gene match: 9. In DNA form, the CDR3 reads TGTGCCAGCGAACCAACCGCGGGGGGCACAGATACGCAGTATTTT. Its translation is CASEPTAGGTDTQYF. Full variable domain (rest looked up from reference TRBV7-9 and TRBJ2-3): DTGVSQNPRHKITKRGQNVTFRCDPISEHNRLYWYRQTLGQGPEFLTYFQNEAQLEKSRLLSDRFSAERPKGSFSTLEIQRTEQGDSAMYLCASEPTAGGTDTQYFGPGTRLTVL.

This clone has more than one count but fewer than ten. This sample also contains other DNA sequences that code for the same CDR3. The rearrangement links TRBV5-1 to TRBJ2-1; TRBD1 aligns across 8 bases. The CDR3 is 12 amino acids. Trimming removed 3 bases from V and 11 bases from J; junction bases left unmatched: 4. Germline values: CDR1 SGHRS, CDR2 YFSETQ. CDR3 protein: CASSSSGGQQFF. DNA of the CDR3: TGCGCCAGCAGCTCTTCAGGGGGCCAGCAGTTCTTC.

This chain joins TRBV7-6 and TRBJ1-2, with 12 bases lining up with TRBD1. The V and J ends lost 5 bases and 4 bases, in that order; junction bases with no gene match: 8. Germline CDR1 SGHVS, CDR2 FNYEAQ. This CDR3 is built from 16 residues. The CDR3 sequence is CASSPGQGANGYGYTF. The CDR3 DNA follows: TGTGCCAGCAGCCCGGGACAGGGGGCTAATGGCTATGGCTACACCTTC.

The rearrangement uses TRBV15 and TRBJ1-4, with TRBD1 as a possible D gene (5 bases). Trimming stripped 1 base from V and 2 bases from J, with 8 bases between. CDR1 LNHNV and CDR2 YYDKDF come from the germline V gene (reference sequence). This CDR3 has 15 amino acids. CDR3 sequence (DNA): TGTGCCACCAGCAGAGCCGGGGGGACTAATGAAAAACTGTTTTTT. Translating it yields CATSRAGGTNEKLFF.

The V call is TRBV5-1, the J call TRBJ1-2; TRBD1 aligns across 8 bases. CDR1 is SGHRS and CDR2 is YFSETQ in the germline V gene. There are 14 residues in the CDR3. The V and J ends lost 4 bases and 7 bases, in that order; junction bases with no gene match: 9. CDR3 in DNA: TGCGCCAGCAGCCCCCGGGACAGGTCACCTGGCTACACCTTC. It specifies CASSPRDRSPGYTF.

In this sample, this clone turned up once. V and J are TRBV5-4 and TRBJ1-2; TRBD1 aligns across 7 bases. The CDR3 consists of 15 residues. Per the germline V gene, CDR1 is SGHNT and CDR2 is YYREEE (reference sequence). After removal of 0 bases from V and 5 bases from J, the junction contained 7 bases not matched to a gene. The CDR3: CASSLGGQGVYGYTF. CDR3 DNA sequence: TGTGCCAGCAGCTTGGGGGGCCAGGGGGTTTATGGCTACACCTTC.

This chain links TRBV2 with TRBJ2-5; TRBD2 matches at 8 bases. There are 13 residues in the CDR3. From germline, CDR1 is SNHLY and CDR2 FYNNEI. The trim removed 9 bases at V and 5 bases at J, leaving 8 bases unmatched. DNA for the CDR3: TGTGCCAGTCAGCGGGGGATGGGGGAGACCCAGTACTTC. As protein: CASQRGMGETQYF.

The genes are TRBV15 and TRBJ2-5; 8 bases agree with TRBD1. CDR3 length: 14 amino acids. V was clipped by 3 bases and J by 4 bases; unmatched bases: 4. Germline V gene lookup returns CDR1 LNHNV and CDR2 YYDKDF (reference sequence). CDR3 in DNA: TGTGCCACCAGCAGGGACAGGGTGAGAGAGACCCAGTACTTC. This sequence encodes CATSRDRVRETQYF.

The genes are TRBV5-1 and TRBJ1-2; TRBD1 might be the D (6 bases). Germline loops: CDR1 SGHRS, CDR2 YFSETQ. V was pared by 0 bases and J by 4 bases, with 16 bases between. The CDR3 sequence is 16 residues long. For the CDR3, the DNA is TGCGCCAGCAGCTTGGAAGGGGGAGAGGGGATCTATGGCTACACCTTC. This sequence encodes CASSLEGGEGIYGYTF.

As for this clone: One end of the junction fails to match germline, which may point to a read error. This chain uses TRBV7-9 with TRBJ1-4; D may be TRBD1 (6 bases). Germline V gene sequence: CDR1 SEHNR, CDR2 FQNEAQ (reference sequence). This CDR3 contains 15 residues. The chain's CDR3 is CSSSSWTDPNEKLFF. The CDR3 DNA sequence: TGTTCCAGCAGCTCCTGGACAGATCCTAATGAAAAACTGTTTTTT.

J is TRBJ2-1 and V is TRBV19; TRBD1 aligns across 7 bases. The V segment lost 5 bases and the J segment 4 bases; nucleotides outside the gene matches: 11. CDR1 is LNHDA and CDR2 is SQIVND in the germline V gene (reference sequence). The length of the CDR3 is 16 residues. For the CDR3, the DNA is TGTGCCAGTAGTTTTCGGACAGGTCCTTTTTACAATGAGCAGTTCTTC. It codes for CASSFRTGPFYNEQFF.

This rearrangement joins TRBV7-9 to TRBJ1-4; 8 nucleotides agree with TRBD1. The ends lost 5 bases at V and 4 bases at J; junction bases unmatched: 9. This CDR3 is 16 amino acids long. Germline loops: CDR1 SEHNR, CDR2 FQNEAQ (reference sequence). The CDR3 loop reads CASSLRRTGFNEKLFF. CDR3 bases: TGTGCCAGCAGCCTTAGGAGGACAGGGTTTAATGAAAAACTGTTTTTT.

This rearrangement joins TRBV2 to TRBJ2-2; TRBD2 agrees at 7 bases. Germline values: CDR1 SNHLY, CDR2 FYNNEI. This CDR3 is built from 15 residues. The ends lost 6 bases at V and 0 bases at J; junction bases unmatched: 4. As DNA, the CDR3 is TGTGCCAGCAGGTTGAGCGGGGCGAACACCGGGGAGCTGTTTTTT. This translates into CASRLSGANTGELFF.

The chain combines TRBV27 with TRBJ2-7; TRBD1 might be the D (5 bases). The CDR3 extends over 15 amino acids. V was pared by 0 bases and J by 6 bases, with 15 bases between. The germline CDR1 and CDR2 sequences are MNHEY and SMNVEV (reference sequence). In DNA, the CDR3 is TGTGCCAGCAGTTTATCTAGGACACCCCAACTCGAGCAGTACTTC. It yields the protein CASSLSRTPQLEQYF.

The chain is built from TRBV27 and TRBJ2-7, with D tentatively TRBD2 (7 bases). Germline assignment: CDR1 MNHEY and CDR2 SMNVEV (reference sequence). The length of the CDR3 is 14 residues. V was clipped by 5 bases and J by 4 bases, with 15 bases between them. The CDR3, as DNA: TGTGCCAGCAGTAGGGGGGGTGGCATTTACGAGCAGTACTTC. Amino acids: CASSRGGGIYEQYF.

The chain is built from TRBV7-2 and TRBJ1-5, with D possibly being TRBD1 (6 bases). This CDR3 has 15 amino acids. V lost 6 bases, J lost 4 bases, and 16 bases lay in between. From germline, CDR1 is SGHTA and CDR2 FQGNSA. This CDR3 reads CASRRIPQGNQPQHF. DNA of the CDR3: TGTGCCAGCAGACGAATACCACAGGGAAATCAGCCCCAGCATTTT.